These 15 T cell receptor beta chains share one sample of origin, sequenced in a study of blood T cell repertoires in COVID-19. Method: immunoSEQ multiplex PCR; TCRdb's copy keeps in-frame clones and lacks some. The sample lists approximately 22,000 clones, 75% to 90% occurring once. Sequencing was done on a sample of peripheral blood. Receptors originate from a woman aged 65 to 85 with COVID-19, enrolled during active disease.

This chain connects TRBV4-3 to TRBJ2-7; a possible D gene is TRBD2 (6 bases). The CDR3 covers 16 residues. The V gene's germline CDR1 is LGHNA and CDR2 YSLEER. Deletions cut 4 bases from V and 5 bases from J, with 21 bases between. The CDR3 spells CASSLGPEGRGNEQYF. In DNA form, the CDR3 reads TGCGCCAGCAGCCTGGGGCCGGAGGGCCGGGGGAACGAGCAGTACTTC.

V and J are TRBV3-1 (or the pseudogene TRBV3-2) and TRBJ1-1; D is perhaps TRBD1 (6 bases). V lost 6 bases and J lost 2, with 16 bases in between. The germline CDR1 and CDR2 sequences are LGHDT and YNNKEL (reference sequence). The length of the CDR3 is 15 residues. The CDR3 nucleotides read TGTGCCAGCAGTTCCCCGGGACACCTAAACACTGAAGCTTTCTTT. It specifies CASSSPGHLNTEAFF.

The genes are TRBV3-1 (or the pseudogene TRBV3-2) and TRBJ2-1; 9 bases are a match to TRBD2. The CDR3 spans 18 residues. Germline-derived CDR1 and CDR2 are LGHDT and YNNKEL (reference sequence). Trimming at V came to 4 bases and at J to 3 bases, leaving 13 bases not matched to a gene. This CDR3 reads CASSLTPISGGHYNEQFF. The CDR3 nucleotides read TGTGCCAGCAGCCTAACCCCAATTAGCGGGGGCCACTACAATGAGCAGTTCTTC.

The CDR3 loop reads CSVEDLGNDEKLFF. The CDR3 DNA follows: TGCAGCGTTGAAGATCTAGGAAATGATGAAAAACTGTTTTTT. This chain uses TRBV29-1 with TRBJ1-4, with no clear D. The ends were cut back, 0 bases at V and 6 bases at J, with 11 bases in the middle. Germline loops: CDR1 SQVTM, CDR2 ANQGSEA. CDR3 size: 14 residues. Supplemented by reference TRBV29-1 and TRBJ1-4, the full variable domain reads SAVISQKPSRDICQRGTSLTIQCQVDSQVTMMFWYRQQPGQSLTLIATANQGSEATYESGFVIDKFPISRPNLTFSTLTVSNMSPEDSSIYLCSVEDLGNDEKLFFGSGTQLSVL.

The rearrangement uses TRBV5-1 and TRBJ2-1, with 9 bases aligning to TRBD2. V was pared by 0 bases and J by 5 bases, with 6 bases of the junction left unmatched. CDR1 SGHRS and CDR2 YFSETQ come from the germline V gene. CDR3 length: 16 residues. The CDR3 sequence is CASSLAPGLADNEQFF. CDR3 DNA: TGCGCCAGCAGCTTGGCGCCGGGACTAGCAGACAATGAGCAGTTCTTC. Complete variable domain (other parts from reference TRBV5-1 and TRBJ2-1): KAGVTQTPRYLIKTRGQQVTLSCSPISGHRSVSWYQQTPGQGLQFLFEYFSETQRNKGNFPGRFSGRQFSNSRSEMNVSTLELGDSALYLCASSLAPGLADNEQFFGPGTRLTVL.

The chain carries TRBV11-2 and TRBJ2-1; the D gene is possibly TRBD1 (5 bases). The CDR3 runs 14 residues. Trimming shortened V by 4 bases and J by 6 bases, and 13 bases separated the two germline ends. Germline CDR1 reads SGHAT; CDR2 reads FQNNGV. The CDR3, as DNA: TGTGCCAGCAGCTGGGTTAGGCAGGGCAATGAGCAGTTCTTC. It encodes CASSWVRQGNEQFF.

The rearrangement links TRBV7-2 to TRBJ1-1; 8 positions agree with TRBD1. The CDR3 length is 14 residues. Germline CDR1 reads SGHTA; CDR2 reads FQGNSA. V shed 5 bases and J 5 bases; nucleotides not matched to a gene: 7. The CDR3 DNA follows: TGTGCCAGCAGCGGGAGACAGGGGTTTACTGAAGCTTTCTTT. It encodes CASSGRQGFTEAFF.

The rearrangement uses TRBV27 and TRBJ2-1; 11 nucleotides agree with TRBD2. Germline loops: CDR1 MNHEY, CDR2 SMNVEV (reference sequence). The CDR3 consists of 16 residues. Trimming cost V 0 bases and J 5 bases; bases outside gene matches: 3. CDR3 in amino acids: CASSLSPGLADNEQFF. In nucleotides, the CDR3 is TGTGCCAGCAGTTTATCCCCGGGACTAGCGGACAATGAGCAGTTCTTC.

The chain has TRBV24-1 and TRBJ1-1, with D possibly TRBD1 on 5 matching bases. Germline-derived CDR1 and CDR2 are KGHDR and SFDVKD. This CDR3 spans 17 amino acids. V dropped 3 bases and J dropped 1 base, with 17 bases sitting between them. The CDR3 loop reads CATSDPGRGSPNTEAFF. CDR3 sequence (DNA): TGTGCCACCAGTGATCCTGGGAGGGGTTCTCCGAACACTGAAGCTTTCTTT.

The table lists this clone with a few counts. The chain has TRBV9 and TRBJ2-2; D gene ambiguous. CDR1 is SGDLS and CDR2 is YYNGEE in the germline V gene. This CDR3 region has 18 residues. Deletions cut 1 base from V and 6 bases from J, with 22 bases between. For the CDR3, the DNA is TGTGCCAGCAGCGTATCCCCAGTGGGCCCTTTACTTCCCGGGGAGCTGTTTTTT. It is translated as CASSVSPVGPLLPGELFF.

In this sample, this clone turned up a few times. The J gene is TRBJ2-5, the V gene TRBV7-2, with 7 bases aligning to TRBD2. The CDR3 is made up of 13 amino acids. V lost 1 base to trimming and J lost 9 bases; unmatched junction nucleotides: 5. Germline V gene sequence: CDR1 SGHTA, CDR2 FQGNSA. The CDR3 DNA reads as TGTGCCAGCAGCTTAGGGACCAGCGGGGCCCAGTACTTC. Protein product: CASSLGTSGAQYF.

V usage is TRBV7-9 and J usage is TRBJ1-6; 8 bases fit TRBD1. The germline CDR1 and CDR2 sequences are SEHNR and FQNEAQ (reference sequence). The length of the CDR3 is 15 residues. J gave up 17 bases and V 5 bases, and 17 bases lay outside the gene matches. The CDR3 loop reads CASSAGTGAPLLIHF. CDR3 DNA: TGTGCCAGCAGCGCCGGGACAGGAGCACCTCTCCTCATCCACTTT.

V gene TRBV3-1 (or the pseudogene TRBV3-2) combines with J gene TRBJ2-5; 8 bases are shared with TRBD1. Germline CDR1 is LGHDT and CDR2 is YNNKEL (reference sequence). The CDR3 loop spans 14 amino acids. Trimming took 0 bases from V and 9 from J; bases not matched to a gene: 6. CDR3 residues: CASSQEGRQGSQYF. CDR3 bases: TGTGCCAGCAGCCAAGAGGGACGACAGGGGTCCCAGTACTTC.

The rearrangement joins TRBV2 to TRBJ1-1, with D maybe TRBD1 (5 bases). CDR1 is SNHLY and CDR2 is FYNNEI in the germline V gene. This CDR3 is 14 amino acids long. The ends were cut back, 6 bases at V and 4 bases at J, with 15 bases in the middle. The CDR3 is CASRLLQGSTEAFF. CDR3 coding DNA: TGTGCCAGCAGGCTTCTTCAGGGTTCCACTGAAGCTTTCTTT.

The rearrangement links TRBV19 to TRBJ2-1; TRBD1 matches 7 bases. From germline, CDR1 is LNHDA and CDR2 SQIVND (reference sequence). The CDR3 sequence is 17 residues long. J was trimmed by 0 bases and V by 3 bases; bases with no gene match: 8. This chain's CDR3 is CASSMDRTAGSYNEQFF. CDR3 DNA sequence: TGTGCCAGTAGTATGGACAGGACGGCGGGCTCCTACAATGAGCAGTTCTTC.